This T cell receptor beta chain is from a study of regulatory T cells in long-lasting Graves disease. This clonotype has ten or more counts. The germline CDR1 and CDR2 sequences are SGHRS and YFSETQ. The CDR3 is 15 residues long. V dropped 3 bases and J dropped 5; count of bases not matched to a gene: 4. As to time point: newly diagnosed GD, antithyroid drugs for less than 3 months. There was RNA extracted from PBMCs, and the TCR library was made from it. Relying on iRepertoire HTBI primers and Arm-PCR of CDR3 regions, the team built TCR beta libraries. TCRdb re-called the multiplex PCR reads with MiXCR, one entry per CDR3 protein. The sample lists fewer than 650,000 distinct CDR3 sequences, 15% to 20% occurring once. The data also belong to a second study, concerning T cells in Graves' hyperthyroidism and ophthalmopathy.

The material sequenced was peripheral blood mononuclear cells (PBMCs), taken at new diagnosis, from a patient treated with antithyroid drugs. V is TRBV5-1 and J is TRBJ2-1; 11 bases match TRBD2. The source is a man younger than 35 with Graves disease. The CDR3 DNA follows: TGCGCCAGCAGCTCACTAGCGGGAGCTGACAATGAGCAGTTCTTC. It translates to CASSSLAGADNEQFF.